A selection of T cell receptor beta chains follows, all from one sample in a study of monozygotic twins with cystic fibrosis. Here immunoSEQ multiplex PCR was the method, and the copy in TCRdb shows in-frame clones only, minus some. Among some 32,000 clones, more than 85% were seen once, and the ten largest hold roughly 0.85%. The sample was blood. The receptors were sampled from a girl aged 2 to 9 with cystic fibrosis. Each CDR3 is given with its conserved first and last residue. Each record gives: CDR3 length, J gene, D gene, V gene, clone size, CDR3 DNA, CDR3 protein. A D gene is named only where the DNA matches it firmly. Some rows have no size entry. The others give once, few or many, or a class for an expanded clone.

>15|TRBJ2-1|-|TRBV7-9|once
TGTGCCAGCAGCTTATCAGCAGGGGGGTACAATGAGCAGTTCTTC
CASSLSAGGYNEQFF
>14|TRBJ1-4|TRBD1|TRBV30|-
TGTGCCTGGAGCAAAGGACAGGGTCTTGAAAAACTGTTTTTT
CAWSKGQGLEKLFF
>14|TRBJ1-1|-|TRBV5-5|-
TGTGCCAGCAGCTTTGGTCCGGGTGGACTTGAAGCTTTCTTT
CASSFGPGGLEAFF
>14|TRBJ2-1|-|TRBV19|-
TGTGCCAGTAGTCCGGAAAGCTCCTACAATGAGCAGTTCTTC
CASSPESSYNEQFF
>16|TRBJ2-2|TRBD1|TRBV5-1|-
TGCGCCAGCAGCTTGAACGGACAGGGGGTTCCCGGGGAGCTGTTTTTT
CASSLNGQGVPGELFF
>12|TRBJ2-7|-|TRBV6-1|once
TGTGCCAGCATTTTCGAACCCTACGAGCAGTACTTC
CASIFEPYEQYF
>15|TRBJ2-1|-|TRBV27|once
TGTGCCAGCAGTTTAAGAGCGTGGCGGAACAATGAGCAGTTCTTC
CASSLRAWRNNEQFF
>13|TRBJ1-1|-|TRBV9|-
TGTGCCAGCAGTGACATTGGGAGCACTGAAGCTTTCTTT
CASSDIGSTEAFF
>14|TRBJ2-2|-|TRBV4-3|-
TGCGCCAGCAGCCCCGCGTCTCTTACCGGGGAGCTGTTTTTT
CASSPASLTGELFF
>13|TRBJ2-3|-|TRBV4-1|-
TGCGCCAGCAGCCAGCAGGGGAGCGATACGCAGTATTTT
CASSQQGSDTQYF
>15|TRBJ2-1|TRBD2|TRBV6-1|-
TGTGCCAGCAGTGAAACCAGCGGGAGAGGGAATGAGCAGTTCTTC
CASSETSGRGNEQFF
>16|TRBJ2-1|TRBD2|TRBV30|-
TGTGCCTGGTCCCTTCCCCTAGCGGGAGTAGACAATGAGCAGTTCTTC
CAWSLPLAGVDNEQFF
>13|TRBJ1-1|-|TRBV7-9|-
TGTGCCAGCAGCCCCCCCATGAACACTGAAGCTTTCTTT
CASSPPMNTEAFF
>15|TRBJ2-7|TRBD1|TRBV7-2|-
TGTGCCAGCAGCTACAGGGACAGGATTAGCTACGAGCAGTACTTC
CASSYRDRISYEQYF
>14|TRBJ1-2|-|TRBV13|-
TGTGCCAGCAGCTTTGGGGAACCTAACTATGGCTACACCTTC
CASSFGEPNYGYTF
>14|TRBJ2-3|-|TRBV5-6|-
TGTGCCAGCAGCTTGGGCAGATCCACAGATACGCAGTATTTT
CASSLGRSTDTQYF
>12|TRBJ2-7|-|TRBV2|-
TGTGCCAGCAGATCGGCCGGCTACGAGCAGTACTTC
CASRSAGYEQYF
>14|TRBJ1-3|-|TRBV4-1|-
TGCGCCAGCAGCTCCACAGGATCTGGAAACACCATATATTTT
CASSSTGSGNTIYF
>20|TRBJ2-6|TRBD1|TRBV4-1|-
TGCGCCAGCAGCCAAGTTCCTTGGGGACAGGGGGTCTCTGGGGCCAACGTCCTGACTTTC
CASSQVPWGQGVSGANVLTF
>16|TRBJ1-2|-|TRBV12-5|-
TGTGCTAGTGGCCCCAGCCGTGGGGGAGTGGACTATGGCTACACCTTC
CASGPSRGGVDYGYTF
>14|TRBJ1-2|-|TRBV4-1|few
TGCGCCAGCAGCCAAGATGTACCTAACTATGGCTACACCTTC
CASSQDVPNYGYTF
>16|TRBJ1-5|TRBD1|TRBV19|-
TGTGCCAGTAGTCGCCGGGACAGGGAAGGGCATCAGCCCCAGCATTTT
CASSRRDREGHQPQHF
>14|TRBJ1-2|-|TRBV5-4|-
TGTGCCAGCAGCTTGGTGGGAGGAAACTATGGCTACACCTTC
CASSLVGGNYGYTF